The source of this T cell receptor beta chain is a study of blood T cells in healthy people across ages. This clonotype was counted a few times. CDR3 size: 15 residues. V lost 6 bases, J lost 0 bases, and 12 bases lay in between. The V gene's germline CDR1 is ENHRY and CDR2 SYGVKD. With a J-beta primer mix and a sample-barcoded 5' primer, a second PCR ran 7 to 11 cycles. TCRdb re-derived calls from the 5' RACE reads in MiXCR, one entry per CDR3 protein. The sample lists under 1,000,000 distinct CDR3 sequences; about 42% were seen once. The TCR sequence derives from an elderly man in good health. The source material was blood. The chain recombines TRBV10-3 with TRBJ2-1; no definite D call. DNA of the CDR3: TGTGCCATCAGACTCGACGGTAGCTCCTACAATGAGCAGTTCTTC. It codes for CAIRLDGSSYNEQFF.